The clone carrying this T cell receptor (beta chain) was detected ten times or more. As yet, its antigen is unknown. CDR1 and CDR2 (germline): SGHDT, YYEEEE. V shed 0 bases and J shed 0 bases, with 7 bases lying between them. The CDR3 extends over 14 amino acids. This sample is part of a study of metastatic and nonmetastatic thyroid tumors. The wider study: Malignant thyroid and benign thyroid patients provided blood and tumor or nodule tissue whose repertoires were compared. Study-wide results and limits: It was reportedly found that TCR beta diversity was significantly higher in malignant thyroid tumors than in benign nodules, a difference seen in both blood and tumor samples.

None of the patients had undergone any treatment ahead of thyroid surgery. Original methodology: For papillary thyroid cancer, a distant-metastasis classifier was constructed from CDR3 differences observed across clinicopathological groups. TCRdb re-analyzed the PCR reads using MiXCR. The V and J calls come from TCRdb's annotation, not from the publication. The data hold around 35,000 clones, with about 17% observed a single time. The sample consisted of blood. The origin of this receptor is a female donor with papillary thyroid cancer or a benign thyroid nodule (not recorded which). Some clones in this sample may be carry-over from other donors' samples. The gene calls are TRBV5-6 and TRBJ2-7, with unresolved D. The CDR3 DNA sequence: TGTGCCAGCAGCTTGGGAAGGAGCTCCTACGAGCAGTACTTC. It is translated as CASSLGRSSYEQYF.